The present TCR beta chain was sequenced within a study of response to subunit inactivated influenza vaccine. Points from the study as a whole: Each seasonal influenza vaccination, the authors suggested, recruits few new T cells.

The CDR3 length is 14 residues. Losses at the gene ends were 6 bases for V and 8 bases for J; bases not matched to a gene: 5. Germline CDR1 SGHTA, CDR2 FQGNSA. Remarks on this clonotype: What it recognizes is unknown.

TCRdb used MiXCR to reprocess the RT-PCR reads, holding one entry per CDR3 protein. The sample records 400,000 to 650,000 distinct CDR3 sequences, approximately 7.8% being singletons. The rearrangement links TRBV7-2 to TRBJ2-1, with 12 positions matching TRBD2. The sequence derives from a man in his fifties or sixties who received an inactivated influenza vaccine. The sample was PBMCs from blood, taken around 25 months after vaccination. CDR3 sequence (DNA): TGTGCCAGCAGTTGGACTAGCGGGATTCATGAGCAGTTCTTC. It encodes CASSWTSGIHEQFF. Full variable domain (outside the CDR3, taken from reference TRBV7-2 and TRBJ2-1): GAGVSQSPSNKVTEKGKDVELRCDPISGHTALYWYRQSLGQGLEFLIYFQGNSAPDKSGLPSDRFSAERTGGSVSTLTIQRTQQEDSAVYLCASSWTSGIHEQFFGPGTRLTVL.